What follows are 16 T cell receptor beta chains derived from one specimen sequenced in a study of blood T cell repertoires in COVID-19. TCRdb keeps only in-frame clones here, not all; method: immunoSEQ multiplex PCR. The sample includes some 250,000 clones, 70% to 85% of them seen just once. Sequencing used PBMCs or T cells enriched from blood (not recorded which). Receptor source: a middle-aged man who had recovered from COVID-19.

J is TRBJ1-6 and V is TRBV13; D call uncertain. Germline V gives CDR1 PRHDT, CDR2 FYEKMQ (reference sequence). With 3 bases removed from V and 5 bases from J, the gap between germline ends came to 11 bases. This CDR3 comprises 15 residues. The CDR3 nucleotides read TGTGCCAGCAGCTTGTTTCGGGAGAATAATTCACCCCTCCACTTT. It translates to CASSLFRENNSPLHF. Drawing the rest from reference TRBV13 and TRBJ1-6, the complete variable domain is AAGVIQSPRHLIKEKRETATLKCYPIPRHDTVYWYQQGPGQDPQFLISFYEKMQSDKGSIPDRFSAQQFSDYHSELNMSSLELGDSALYFCASSLFRENNSPLHFGNGTRLTVT.

The rearrangement joins TRBV6-5 to TRBJ2-7; a possible D gene is TRBD2 (6 bases). The V end was cut by 5 bases, the J end by 3 bases, with 14 bases between. CDR3 length equals 14 residues. Germline V gene sequence: CDR1 MNHEY, CDR2 SVGAGI. Written as DNA, the CDR3 is TGTGCCAGCAGTCCCGGGACTGATATCTACGAGCAGTACTTC. Translating gives CASSPGTDIYEQYF.

This clone was seen only a few times. The J gene is TRBJ1-5, the V gene TRBV6-5; maybe TRBD1 (6 bases). Germline-derived CDR1 and CDR2 are MNHEY and SVGAGI. V was shortened by 9 bases and J by 5 bases, with 20 bases between the two germline ends. The CDR3 is made up of 15 amino acids. CDR3 sequence (DNA): TGTGCCAGTAGGGCCCGGCAGGGGAGCCATCAGCCCCAGCATTTT. Residues: CASRARQGSHQPQHF.

The chain has TRBV29-1 and TRBJ2-1, with D perhaps matching TRBD2 (6 bases). This CDR3 has 17 amino acids. CDR1 and CDR2 (germline): SQVTM, ANQGSEA. Trimming stripped 0 bases from V and 1 base from J, with 16 bases between. The DNA for the CDR3 is TGCAGCGTTGAAGATGAGGCGGCGGGAAAGTCCTACAATGAGCAGTTCTTC. It specifies CSVEDEAAGKSYNEQFF.

The rearrangement links TRBV3-1 (or the pseudogene TRBV3-2) to TRBJ1-1; tentative D call: TRBD1 (6 bases). This CDR3 has 12 amino acids. Germline assignment: CDR1 LGHDT and CDR2 YNNKEL (reference sequence). V lost 3 bases and J 11 bases, leaving 13 bases between the germline ends. The CDR3 loop is CASSQLGARAFF. The DNA for the CDR3 is TGTGCCAGCAGCCAGTTGGGGGCGAGGGCTTTCTTT.

The chain joins TRBV5-1 to TRBJ2-7, with D possibly TRBD1 on 5 matching bases. The ends were cut back, 4 bases at V and 3 bases at J, with 11 bases in the middle. This CDR3 is built from 13 residues. Germline V gene sequence: CDR1 SGHRS, CDR2 YFSETQ. The CDR3 region has the DNA TGCGCCAGCAGCCTCCCCGGACACTACGAGCAGTACTTC. This translates into CASSLPGHYEQYF. Supplemented by reference TRBV5-1 and TRBJ2-7, the full variable domain reads KAGVTQTPRYLIKTRGQQVTLSCSPISGHRSVSWYQQTPGQGLQFLFEYFSETQRNKGNFPGRFSGRQFSNSRSEMNVSTLELGDSALYLCASSLPGHYEQYFGPGTRLTVT.

In its sample, this clone was seen a few times. The chain employs TRBV5-5 and TRBJ1-3, with D unresolved. The germline CDR1 and CDR2 sequences are SGHKS and YYEKEE (reference sequence). V lost 4 bases to trimming and J lost 4 bases, with 15 bases between them. The CDR3 spans 15 residues. The DNA of the CDR3 is TGTGCCAGCAGCGCGGGGTCCAGCTCCGGAAACACCATATATTTT. Translating it yields CASSAGSSSGNTIYF.

CDR3: CASRSLAGGPGQYF. The CDR3 nucleotides read TGTGCCAGCAGGTCCCTAGCGGGAGGACCAGGGCAGTACTTC. The chain couples TRBV27 to TRBJ2-7; 11 nucleotides line up with TRBD2. The germline CDR1 and CDR2 sequences are MNHEY and SMNVEV (reference sequence). The trim removed 6 bases at V and 9 bases at J, leaving 10 bases unmatched. This CDR3 is built from 14 residues.

This CDR3 reads CASALQGGPRNEQFF. The CDR3 DNA reads TGTGCCAGCGCCCTGCAGGGGGGCCCGAGGAATGAGCAGTTCTTC. The V call is TRBV9, the J call TRBJ2-1; perhaps TRBD1 as D (7 bases). Germline CDR1 is SGDLS and CDR2 is YYNGEE. Trimming stripped 7 bases from V and 7 bases from J, with 21 bases between. CDR3 size: 15 residues.

J is TRBJ1-2 and V is TRBV5-6, with 10 bases matching TRBD1. Germline trimming cut 4 bases from V and 0 bases from J; bases unmatched to any gene: 3. This CDR3 comprises 15 residues. The germline CDR1 and CDR2 sequences are SGHDT and YYEEEE. The CDR3 spells CASSPDRGTNYGYTF. The CDR3 coding sequence is TGTGCCAGCAGCCCGGACAGGGGGACTAACTATGGCTACACCTTC.

CDR3 protein: CASSSTVYEQYF. In nucleotides, the CDR3 is TGTGCCAGCAGTTCGACAGTCTACGAGCAGTACTTC. The chain combines TRBV12-3 or TRBV12-4 with TRBJ2-7; tentatively, D is TRBD1 (5 bases). The CDR3 extends over 12 amino acids. Trimming took 4 bases from V and 3 from J, leaving 7 bases between them.

Worth noting for this clone: The junction differs from germline at one of its ends, possibly a read error. This chain connects TRBV10-3 to TRBJ2-4, with D perhaps TRBD2 (7 bases). The CDR3 has 15 residues. Germline CDR1 ENHRY, CDR2 SYGVKD. The CDR3 here is CAISEVRGAINIQYF. In DNA form, the CDR3 reads TGTGCCATCAGTGAGGTTCGGGGGGCCATAAACATTCAGTACTTC.

The J gene is TRBJ1-2, the V gene TRBV11-2, with D perhaps matching TRBD1 (6 bases). Germline CDR1 reads SGHAT; CDR2 reads FQNNGV. The V end was cut by 0 bases, the J end by 2 bases, with 10 bases between. CDR3 length equals 15 residues. The CDR3 bases are TGTGCCAGCAGCTTAGATTTAGGGACAAACTATGGCTACACCTTC. Translation gives CASSLDLGTNYGYTF. The complete variable domain, with remaining parts taken from reference TRBV11-2 and TRBJ1-2, reads EAGVAQSPRYKIIEKRQSVAFWCNPISGHATLYWYQQILGQGPKLLIQFQNNGVVDDSQLPKDRFSAERLKGVDSTLKIQPAKLEDSAVYLCASSLDLGTNYGYTFGSGTRLTVV.

The rearrangement joins TRBV15 to TRBJ1-2; D is undetermined. Trimming removed 1 base from V and 3 bases from J, with 9 bases in between. The CDR3 has 14 amino acids. The germline CDR1 and CDR2 sequences are LNHNV and YYDKDF (reference sequence). For the CDR3, the DNA is TGTGCCACCAGCAGAGTGGCGGCTCACTATGGCTACACCTTC. This gives the protein CATSRVAAHYGYTF.

The J gene is TRBJ2-1, the V gene TRBV24-1; 12 nucleotides line up with TRBD2. Germline CDR1 KGHDR, CDR2 SFDVKD. The CDR3 is 16 amino acids. V lost 5 bases to trimming and J lost 10 bases; unmatched junction nucleotides: 11. DNA of the CDR3: TGTGCCACCAGTGGGCGGACTAGCGGGACCTTTGGGGAGCAGTTCTTC. This codes for CATSGRTSGTFGEQFF.

This clone was detected once. This chain joins TRBV10-3 and TRBJ1-1, with a weak D call TRBD1 (5 bases). V lost 0 bases and J 5 bases, leaving 10 bases between the germline ends. The CDR3 loop spans 14 amino acids. In germline, CDR1 is ENHRY, CDR2 SYGVKD. The CDR3 nucleotides are TGTGCCATCAGTGAGTCGGGGGGAGGGACTGAAGCTTTCTTT. Its protein product is CAISESGGGTEAFF.